This TCR beta chain was obtained from a study of blood T cell repertoires in COVID-19 (dated by TCRdb to the early 2020s). Looking at the study overall: The collaborator samples originated in the United States, Italy and Spain and spanned the acute and convalescent phases of COVID-19. Sample metadata almost always included a de-identified subject ID, COVID-19 status, age in years and sex. The repertoires were made available in a free public database intended to serve as a resource for research on the immune response to SARS-CoV-2. Where available, HLA class I and class II types were obtained from metadata supplied by the sample provider rather than from assay-based typing. Subjects who had been exposed to COVID-19, were actively infected with it, or had recovered from it provided the deeply sampled blood TCRbeta repertoires that made up the dataset. Samples were obtained from the ongoing ImmuneRACE study (first 160 participants) and from over a thousand subjects provided by 6 global collaborators. The material from the prospective study consisted of cDNA or gDNA derived from T cells, B-cell-depleted T cells, or PBMCs.

The collaborating institutions used their own protocols to collect whole blood in K2EDTA tubes. Collaborator samples were shipped for TCRbeta analysis as frozen whole blood, isolated PBMCs, or DNA extracted from either sample type. The immunoSEQ Assay, a bias-controlled multiplex PCR, was used to amplify TCRbeta CDR3 regions from genomic DNA. Regarding the original processing steps: Nucleated cell counts per sample were estimated from amplification of reference gene primers within the assay. Sequence reads were collapsed and filtered to measure the absolute abundance of every unique TCRbeta CDR3 rearrangement. Productive Simpson clonality was computed per sample as the square root of Simpson's diversity index over productive rearrangements. Held by TCRdb, this immuneACCESS table contains in-frame sequences only and omits some clones. Under half of the omission traces to an unresolved V gene where checked; the cause of the rest is unknown. The V and J calls and clone size are taken from that table; D and trimming were inferred from the DNA. Across this sample there are more than 130,000 clones, with more than 70% seen only once. The ten largest clonotypes hold roughly a tenth of the sample.

What the authors observed across the whole study: The quantity of clinical and demographic metadata differed by source and by participant and was supplied without curation.

With respect to this clone: No antigen is known for it. No qualities accompany the bases; no much larger clone lies one base away.

The CDR3 measures 15 amino acids from cysteine to phenylalanine. Of the read, only the CDR3 DNA is kept; its 45 bases are in frame from base 1. The germline V gene (reference sequence) supplies CDR1 DFQATT and CDR2 SNEGSKA. V lost 3 bases and J lost 5 bases; the stretch between them is 18 bases long. The sequence is built from TRBV20-1 and TRBJ2-3; the D gene is perhaps TRBD2, on 6 matching bases. This TCR came from a man in his fifties with active or convalescent COVID-19. Sequenced input: peripheral blood. The bases read TGCAGTGCTAGTGTTCCGGGAGATTGGAAAGATACGCAGTATTTT. Its product reads: CSASVPGDWKDTQYF.